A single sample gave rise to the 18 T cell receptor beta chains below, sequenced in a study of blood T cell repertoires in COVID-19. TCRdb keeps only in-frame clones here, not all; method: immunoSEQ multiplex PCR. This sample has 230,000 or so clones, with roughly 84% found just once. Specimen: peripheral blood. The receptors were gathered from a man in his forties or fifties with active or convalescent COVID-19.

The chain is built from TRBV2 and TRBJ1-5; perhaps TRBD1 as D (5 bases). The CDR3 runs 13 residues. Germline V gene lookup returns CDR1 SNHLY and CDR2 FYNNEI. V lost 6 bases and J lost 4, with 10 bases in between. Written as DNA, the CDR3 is TGTGCCAGCAGGACTCAGGGAAATCAGCCCCAGCATTTT. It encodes CASRTQGNQPQHF. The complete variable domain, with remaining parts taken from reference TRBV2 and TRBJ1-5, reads EPEVTQTPSHQVTQMGQEVILRCVPISNHLYFYWYRQILGQKVEFLVSFYNNEISEKSEIFDDQFSVERPDGSNFTLKIRSTKLEDSAMYFCASRTQGNQPQHFGDGTRLSIL.

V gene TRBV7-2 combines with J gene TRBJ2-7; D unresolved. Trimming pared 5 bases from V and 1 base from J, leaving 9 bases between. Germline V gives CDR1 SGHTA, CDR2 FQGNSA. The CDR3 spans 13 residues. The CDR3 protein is CASSPFVSYEQYF. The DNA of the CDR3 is TGTGCCAGCAGCCCCTTCGTGTCCTACGAGCAGTACTTC.

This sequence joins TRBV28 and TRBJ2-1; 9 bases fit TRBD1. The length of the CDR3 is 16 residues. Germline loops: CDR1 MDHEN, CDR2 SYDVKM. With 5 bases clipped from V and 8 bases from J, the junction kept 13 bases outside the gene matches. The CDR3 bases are TGTGCCAGCAGTCCTCCCAGGACAGGGGACTTTGATGAGCAGTTCTTC. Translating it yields CASSPPRTGDFDEQFF.

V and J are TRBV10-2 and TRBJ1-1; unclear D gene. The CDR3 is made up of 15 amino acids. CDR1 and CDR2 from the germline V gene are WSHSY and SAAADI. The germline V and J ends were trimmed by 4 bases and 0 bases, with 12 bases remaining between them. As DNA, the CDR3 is TGCGCCAGCAGTGTTCTAGATACAATGAACACTGAAGCTTTCTTT. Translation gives CASSVLDTMNTEAFF.

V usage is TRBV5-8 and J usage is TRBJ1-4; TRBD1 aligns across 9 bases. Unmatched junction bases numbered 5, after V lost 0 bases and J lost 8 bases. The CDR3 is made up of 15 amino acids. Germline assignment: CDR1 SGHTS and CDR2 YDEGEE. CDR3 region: CASSLGDRVEEKLFF. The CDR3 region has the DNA TGTGCCAGCAGCTTGGGGGACAGGGTAGAAGAAAAACTGTTTTTT.

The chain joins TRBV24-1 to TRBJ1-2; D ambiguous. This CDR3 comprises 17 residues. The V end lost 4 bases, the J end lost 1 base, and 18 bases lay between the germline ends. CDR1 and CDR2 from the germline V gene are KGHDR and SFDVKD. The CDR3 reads CATSDGECESGNYGYTF. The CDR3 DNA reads TGTGCCACCAGTGACGGAGAATGTGAGAGCGGTAACTATGGCTACACCTTC.

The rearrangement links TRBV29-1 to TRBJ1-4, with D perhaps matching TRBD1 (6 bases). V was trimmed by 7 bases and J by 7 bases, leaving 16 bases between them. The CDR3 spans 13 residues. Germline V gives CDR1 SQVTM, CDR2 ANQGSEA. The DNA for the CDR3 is TGCAGCGCCCTTGGGGGGGCGCCTGAAAAACTGTTTTTT. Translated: CSALGGAPEKLFF.

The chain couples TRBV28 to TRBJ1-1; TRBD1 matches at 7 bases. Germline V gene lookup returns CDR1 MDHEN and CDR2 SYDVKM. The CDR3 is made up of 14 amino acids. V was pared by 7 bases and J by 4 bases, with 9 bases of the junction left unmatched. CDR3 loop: CASTPNAGGTEAFF. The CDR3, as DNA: TGTGCCAGCACCCCCAACGCAGGGGGCACTGAAGCTTTCTTT.

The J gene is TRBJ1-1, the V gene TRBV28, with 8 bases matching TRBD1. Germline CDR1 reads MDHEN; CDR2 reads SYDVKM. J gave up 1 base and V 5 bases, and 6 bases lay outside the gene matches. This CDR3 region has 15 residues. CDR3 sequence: CASSAPGTGNTEAFF. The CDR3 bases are TGTGCCAGCAGTGCTCCGGGGACAGGGAACACTGAAGCTTTCTTT. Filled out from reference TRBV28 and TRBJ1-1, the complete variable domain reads DVKVTQSSRYLVKRTGEKVFLECVQDMDHENMFWYRQDPGLGLRLIYFSYDVKMKEKGDIPEGYSVSREKKERFSLILESASTNQTSMYLCASSAPGTGNTEAFFGQGTRLTVV.

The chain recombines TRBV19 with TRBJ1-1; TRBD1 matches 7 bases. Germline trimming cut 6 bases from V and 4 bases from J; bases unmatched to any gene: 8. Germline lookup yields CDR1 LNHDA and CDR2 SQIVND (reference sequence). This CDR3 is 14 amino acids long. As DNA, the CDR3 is TGTGCCAGTAGCCTTTGGGACAGATCCACTGAAGCTTTCTTT. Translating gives CASSLWDRSTEAFF.

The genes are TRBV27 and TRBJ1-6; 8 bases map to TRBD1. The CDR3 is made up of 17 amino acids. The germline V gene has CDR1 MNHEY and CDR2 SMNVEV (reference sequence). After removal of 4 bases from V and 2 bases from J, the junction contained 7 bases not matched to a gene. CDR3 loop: CASSSSTDRAYNSPLHF. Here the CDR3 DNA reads TGTGCCAGCAGTTCCAGTACGGACAGGGCCTATAATTCACCCCTCCACTTT.

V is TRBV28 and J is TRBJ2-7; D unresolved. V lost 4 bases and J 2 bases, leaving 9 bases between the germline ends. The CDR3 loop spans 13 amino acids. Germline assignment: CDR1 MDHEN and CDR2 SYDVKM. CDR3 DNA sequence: TGTGCCAGCAGTTCCTTAGTCCCCTACGAGCAGTACTTC. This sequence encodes CASSSLVPYEQYF.

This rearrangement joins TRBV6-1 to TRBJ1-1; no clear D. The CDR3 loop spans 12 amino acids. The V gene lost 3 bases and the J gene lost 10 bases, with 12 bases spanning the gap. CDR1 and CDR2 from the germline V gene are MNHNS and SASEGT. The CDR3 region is CASSEGSGVAFF. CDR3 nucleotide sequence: TGTGCCAGCAGTGAGGGTAGCGGGGTAGCTTTCTTT.

In DNA form, the CDR3 reads TGTGCCAGCAGTTTATCGGGACTAGTCACCTACGAGCAGTACTTC. This encodes CASSLSGLVTYEQYF. The genes are TRBV27 and TRBJ2-7; 8 nucleotides align to TRBD2. V lost 0 bases and J lost 2; bases outside the gene matches: 3. Germline CDR1 and CDR2: MNHEY and SMNVEV (reference sequence). The CDR3 length is 15 residues.

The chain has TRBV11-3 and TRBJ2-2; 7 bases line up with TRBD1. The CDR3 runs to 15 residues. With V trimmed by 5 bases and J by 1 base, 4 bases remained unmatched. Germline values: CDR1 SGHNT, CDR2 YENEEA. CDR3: CASSARTGNTGELFF. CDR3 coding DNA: TGTGCCAGCAGCGCAAGGACAGGGAACACCGGGGAGCTGTTTTTT.

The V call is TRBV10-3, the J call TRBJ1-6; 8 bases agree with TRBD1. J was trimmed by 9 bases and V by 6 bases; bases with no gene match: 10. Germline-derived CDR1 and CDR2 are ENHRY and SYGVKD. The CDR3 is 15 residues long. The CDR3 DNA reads TGTGCCATCAGGGCAGACAGGGGTGGTGGTTCACCCCTCCACTTT. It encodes CAIRADRGGGSPLHF.

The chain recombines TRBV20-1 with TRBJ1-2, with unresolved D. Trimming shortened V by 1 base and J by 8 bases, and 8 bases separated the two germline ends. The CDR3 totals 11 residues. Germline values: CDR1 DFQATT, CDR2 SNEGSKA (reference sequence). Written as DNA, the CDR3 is TGCAGTGCTAGAGCCCCCTACGGCTACACCTTC. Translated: CSARAPYGYTF.

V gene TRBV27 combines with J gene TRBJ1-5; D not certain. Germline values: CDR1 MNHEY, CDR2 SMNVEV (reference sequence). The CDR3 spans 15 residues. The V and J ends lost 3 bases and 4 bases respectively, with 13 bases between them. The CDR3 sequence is CASSFTRRPNQPQHF. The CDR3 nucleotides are TGTGCCAGCAGTTTTACACGTCGTCCTAATCAGCCCCAGCATTTT.